This T cell receptor (beta chain) originates from a study of T cell responses to AZD1222 COVID-19 vaccine. In regard to this clone: The antigen is unknown.

The study, taken as a whole, reports: All repertoire sampling was performed exclusively after the peak T cell response. Of spike-specific TCRs, nearly half reportedly target regions left unmutated in variants.

The V segment lost 5 bases and the J segment 8 bases; nucleotides outside the gene matches: 18. CDR1 is PRHDT and CDR2 is FYEKMQ in the germline V gene (reference sequence). CDR3 size: 17 residues. TCRdb's copy holds only in-frame clones and misses some; the assay was immunoSEQ multiplex PCR. The repertoire holds 100,000 to 150,000 clones, with about nine tenths as singletons. The sequences come from peripheral blood, collected on day 0 of AZD1222 vaccination. This chain joins TRBV13 and TRBJ1-1, with TRBD1 identical over 9 bases. The TCR was taken from an adult in good health. This CDR3 is CASSAHFRDRASSEAFF. The CDR3 DNA is TGTGCCAGCAGCGCGCACTTCCGGGACAGGGCCAGTTCAGAAGCTTTCTTT.